The source of this T cell receptor beta chain is a study of cytomegalovirus exposure and HLA in healthy donors. Regarding the study as a whole: Per a later analysis, fewer than 20,000 TCR beta sequences showed association with HLA alleles at 0.05 false discovery rate. An ancestry cluster, one associated with Asian ancestry, reportedly showed fewer N-insertions than the 666-donor mean in a later analysis. Researchers catalogued 164 TCR beta chains as cytomegalovirus-associated.

The PCR had 60 Vbeta and 13 Jbeta primers. Some clones are missing from TCRdb's copy, which holds only in-frame ones; the method was immunoSEQ multiplex PCR. The profile covers under 95,000 clones, with around 72% appearing a single time and about 12% taken by the ten largest. Donors were ostensibly healthy at sampling, although undocumented immune exposures were probable. About this clone: Its antigen is currently unknown.

The germline gives CDR1 SGHVS, CDR2 FNYEAQ. Trimming stripped 3 bases from V and 1 base from J, with 16 bases between. The CDR3 contains 17 residues. This chain uses TRBV7-6 with TRBJ1-5, with unresolved D. The receptor's source is a woman between 40 and 50 years old in good health and CMV-seropositive. The source material was PBMCs. This CDR3 is CASSLGRGRASNQPQHF. The CDR3, as DNA: TGTGCCAGCAGCTTGGGGAGAGGGAGGGCGAGCAATCAGCCCCAGCATTTT. Combining the CDR3 with reference TRBV7-6 and TRBJ1-5 gives the whole variable domain GAGVSQSPRYKVTKRGQDVALRCDPISGHVSLYWYRQALGQGPEFLTYFNYEAQQDKSGLPNDRFSAERPEGSISTLTIQRTEQRDSAMYRCASSLGRGRASNQPQHFGDGTRLSIL.